Sequencing of this T cell receptor (beta chain) was carried out in a study of metastatic and nonmetastatic thyroid tumors. Study at large: Comparison of repertoires was carried out across blood and tumor or nodule tissue from malignant and benign thyroid patients. Study-wide findings and caveats: Relative to benign nodules, malignant thyroid tumors were reportedly characterized by significantly elevated TCR beta diversity in blood and tumor.

With 3 bases clipped from V and 0 bases from J, the junction kept 3 bases outside the gene matches. The CDR3 totals 16 residues. Germline V gives CDR1 MNHEY, CDR2 SMNVEV (reference sequence). At least ten counts were recorded for this clone. The target antigen is unknown. All patients were untreated before thyroid surgery. TCRdb called clones again from the PCR reads with MiXCR. The profile shows 30,000 to 35,000 clones, 14% to 15% of them singletons. The source material was blood. The sequence was collected from a male donor with papillary thyroid cancer or a benign thyroid nodule (not recorded which). Some clones in this sample may be carry-over from other donors' samples. The chain links TRBV27 to TRBJ2-7; 12 bases align to TRBD2. This CDR3 reads CASSFLTSGSSYEQYF. CDR3 DNA sequence: TGTGCCAGCAGTTTCCTGACTAGCGGGAGCTCCTACGAGCAGTACTTC.